This TCR beta chain was recorded in a study of cytomegalovirus exposure and HLA in healthy donors. General observations from the study: Reportedly, a later analysis found an Asian-associated ancestry cluster had fewer N-insertions than the approximately 700-donor mean. Researchers reportedly found TCR beta sequences accurately predicted most subjects' HLA-A and HLA-B alleles. Listed as cytomegalovirus-associated were 150 or so TCR beta chains.

Both 60 Vbeta primers and 13 Jbeta primers went into the PCR. The table came from immunoSEQ multiplex PCR; TCRdb's copy has only in-frame clones and leaves some out. Of 110,000 or so clones listed, over 70% are singletons. Trimming removed 2 bases from V and 14 bases from J, with 15 bases in between. This CDR3 has 12 residues. Germline V lookup: CDR1 SEHNR, CDR2 FQNEAQ (reference sequence). At collection, donors were nominally healthy, but unrecorded immune exposures were probable. In regard to this clone: Its antigen is still unknown.

Sequencing input: PBMCs. The chain is built from TRBV7-9 and TRBJ1-2; tentative D call: TRBD1 (6 bases). The clonotype was recovered from a male donor in good health and CMV-seronegative. CDR3 in DNA: TGTGCCAGCAGCTTATCGGACAGCACGAGTACCTTC. This codes for CASSLSDSTSTF.